Listed below are T cell receptor beta chains from one sample, sequenced in a study of T cell repertoires in cytomegalovirus infection. From the reads, TCRdb called clonotypes with MiXCR, one entry per CDR3 protein. The table records about 830,000 distinct CDR3 sequences, 32% of them present only once. Their target antigens are unknown. Sequenced here: cultured CD8+ T cells from PBMCs, sampled from culture after CMV antigen stimulation. These receptors were taken from a human donor in good health (CMV status not recorded). Some clones in this sample may be carry-over from other donors' samples. Each CDR3 is given with its conserved first and last residue. A D gene is named only where the DNA matches it firmly. Clone sizes are given selectively: once, few, many, or a class where the clone is expanded.

v_gene: TRBV12-5
d_gene: TRBD2
abundance: .
len: 10
j_gene: TRBJ2-1
CDR3aa: CATSGPWQFF
CDR3nt: TGTGCTACTAGCGGGCCCTGGCAGTTCTTC

v_gene: TRBV19
d_gene: .
abundance: many
len: 13
j_gene: TRBJ2-1
CDR3aa: CASSMVHGYEQFF
CDR3nt: TGTGCCAGTAGTATGGTCCACGGGTATGAGCAGTTCTTC

v_gene: TRBV4-1
d_gene: .
abundance: .
len: 15
j_gene: TRBJ2-1
CDR3aa: CASSQREGSYNEQFF
CDR3nt: TGCGCCAGCAGCCAACGAGAGGGCTCCTACAATGAGCAGTTCTTC

v_gene: TRBV2
d_gene: .
abundance: .
len: 14
j_gene: TRBJ2-7
CDR3aa: CASSAWSPEDEQYF
CDR3nt: TGTGCCAGCAGTGCGTGGAGTCCAGAGGACGAGCAGTACTTC

v_gene: TRBV7-8
d_gene: .
abundance: many
len: 13
j_gene: TRBJ2-1
CDR3aa: CASSLGWGDEQFF
CDR3nt: TGTGCCAGCAGCTTAGGATGGGGGGATGAGCAGTTCTTC

v_gene: TRBV7-6
d_gene: .
abundance: many
len: 18
j_gene: TRBJ2-6
CDR3aa: CASIAEGGRVSGANVLTF
CDR3nt: TGTGCCAGCATCGCCGAGGGGGGTAGGGTCTCTGGGGCCAACGTCCTGACTTTC

v_gene: TRBV10-2
d_gene: .
abundance: few
len: 11
j_gene: TRBJ2-2
CDR3aa: CASSEEGWLFF
CDR3nt: TGCGCCAGCAGTGAGGAGGGATGGCTGTTTTTT

v_gene: TRBV6-6
d_gene: .
abundance: few
len: 15
j_gene: TRBJ2-1
CDR3aa: CASSYDRSSYNEQFF
CDR3nt: TGTGCCAGCAGTTACGACAGGAGCTCCTACAATGAGCAGTTCTTC

v_gene: TRBV14
d_gene: .
abundance: .
len: 15
j_gene: TRBJ1-1
CDR3aa: CASSQDSTANTEAFF
CDR3nt: TGTGCCAGCAGCCAAGATAGTACAGCGAACACTGAAGCTTTCTTT

v_gene: TRBV4-1
d_gene: TRBD1
abundance: few
len: 14
j_gene: TRBJ1-4
CDR3aa: CASSQVDDRGKLFF
CDR3nt: TGCGCCAGCAGCCAAGTGGACGACAGGGGAAAACTGTTTTTT

v_gene: TRBV28
d_gene: .
abundance: .
len: 15
j_gene: TRBJ2-5
CDR3aa: CASSFRWLSEETQYF
CDR3nt: TGTGCCAGCAGTTTCAGGTGGCTATCTGAAGAGACCCAGTACTTC

v_gene: TRBV7-9
d_gene: TRBD1
abundance: many
len: 15
j_gene: TRBJ2-1
CDR3aa: CASSSPDRGFDEQFF
CDR3nt: TGTGCCAGCAGCTCCCCGGACAGGGGATTCGATGAGCAGTTCTTC

v_gene: TRBV12-3/TRBV12-4
d_gene: .
abundance: .
len: 10
j_gene: TRBJ2-7
CDR3aa: CASMGAEQYF
CDR3nt: TGTGCCAGCATGGGGGCGGAACAGTACTTC

v_gene: TRBV5-5
d_gene: .
abundance: few
len: 13
j_gene: TRBJ1-1
CDR3aa: CASSLEGLVEAFF
CDR3nt: TGTGCCAGCAGCTTGGAGGGGTTGGTTGAAGCTTTCTTT

v_gene: TRBV6-2/TRBV6-3
d_gene: .
abundance: .
len: 19
j_gene: TRBJ2-1
CDR3aa: CASSAPAHALLSSYNEQFF
CDR3nt: TGTGCCAGCAGTGCCCCAGCCCATGCGCTGCTCAGCTCCTACAATGAGCAGTTCTTC

v_gene: TRBV27
d_gene: .
abundance: few
len: 12
j_gene: TRBJ1-2
CDR3aa: CASSLYGYGYTF
CDR3nt: TGTGCCAGCAGTTTATACGGATATGGCTACACCTTC

v_gene: TRBV27
d_gene: TRBD1
abundance: .
len: 14
j_gene: TRBJ2-5
CDR3aa: CASVPWDRQETQYF
CDR3nt: TGTGCCAGCGTCCCTTGGGACAGACAAGAGACCCAGTACTTC

v_gene: TRBV12-3/TRBV12-4
d_gene: .
abundance: many
len: 12
j_gene: TRBJ2-2
CDR3aa: CASSFQGGELFF
CDR3nt: TGTGCCAGCAGTTTTCAGGGCGGGGAGCTGTTTTTT

v_gene: TRBV20-1
d_gene: TRBD1
abundance: .
len: 17
j_gene: TRBJ2-6
CDR3aa: CSAPRTGGSLGANVLTF
CDR3nt: TGCAGTGCTCCACGGACAGGGGGTTCCCTTGGGGCCAACGTCCTGACTTTC

v_gene: TRBV7-6
d_gene: TRBD2
abundance: few
len: 16
j_gene: TRBJ2-1
CDR3aa: CASKDGTSGPYNEQFF
CDR3nt: TGTGCCAGCAAGGATGGGACTAGCGGACCTTACAATGAGCAGTTCTTC

v_gene: TRBV27
d_gene: .
abundance: .
len: 14
j_gene: TRBJ2-7
CDR3aa: CASSFMDSYYEQYF
CDR3nt: TGTGCCAGCAGTTTTATGGACAGTTATTACGAGCAGTACTTC

v_gene: TRBV6-6
d_gene: .
abundance: .
len: 15
j_gene: TRBJ2-3
CDR3aa: CASSYSLGFTDTQYF
CDR3nt: TGTGCCAGCAGTTACTCCTTGGGGTTCACAGATACGCAGTATTTT

v_gene: TRBV5-6
d_gene: .
abundance: few
len: 15
j_gene: TRBJ2-5
CDR3aa: CASSFGVGAAETQYF
CDR3nt: TGTGCCAGCAGCTTCGGCGTGGGGGCGGCGGAGACCCAGTACTTC

v_gene: TRBV14
d_gene: .
abundance: many
len: 12
j_gene: TRBJ1-6
CDR3aa: CASSQDSVNLHF
CDR3nt: TGTGCCAGCAGCCAAGACTCGGTAAACCTCCACTTT

v_gene: TRBV12-3/TRBV12-4
d_gene: TRBD2
abundance: .
len: 15
j_gene: TRBJ2-3
CDR3aa: CAGSSGTSGTDTQYF
CDR3nt: TGTGCCGGCAGCTCTGGGACTAGCGGCACAGATACGCAGTATTTT

v_gene: TRBV5-1
d_gene: .
abundance: .
len: 16
j_gene: TRBJ1-1
CDR3aa: CASSLGQTGVNTEAFF
CDR3nt: TGCGCCAGCAGCTTGGGGCAAACCGGTGTGAACACTGAAGCTTTCTTT

v_gene: TRBV6-2/TRBV6-3
d_gene: .
abundance: .
len: 13
j_gene: TRBJ2-5
CDR3aa: CVSKVVAQETQYF
CDR3nt: TGTGTCAGCAAAGTAGTAGCCCAAGAGACCCAGTACTTC

v_gene: TRBV7-9
d_gene: .
abundance: .
len: 12
j_gene: TRBJ1-1
CDR3aa: CASSLDREEAFF
CDR3nt: TGTGCCAGCAGCTTAGACAGGGAAGAAGCTTTCTTT

v_gene: TRBV19
d_gene: .
abundance: .
len: 15
j_gene: TRBJ1-5
CDR3aa: CASSIVGAANQPQHF
CDR3nt: TGTGCCAGTAGTATAGTAGGCGCCGCCAATCAGCCCCAGCATTTT

v_gene: TRBV12-3/TRBV12-4
d_gene: TRBD2
abundance: many
len: 16
j_gene: TRBJ2-1
CDR3aa: CASSPPGLAAYNEQFF
CDR3nt: TGTGCCAGCAGTCCACCGGGACTAGCGGCTTACAATGAGCAGTTCTTC

v_gene: TRBV7-9
d_gene: TRBD1
abundance: .
len: 16
j_gene: TRBJ2-4
CDR3aa: CASSLGDSLAKNIQYF
CDR3nt: TGTGCCAGCAGCTTAGGGGACAGCTTAGCCAAAAACATTCAGTACTTC

v_gene: TRBV4-1
d_gene: .
abundance: .
len: 17
j_gene: TRBJ2-5
CDR3aa: CASSQDGQTRLEKTQYF
CDR3nt: TGCGCCAGCAGCCAAGATGGCCAGACTAGACTTGAGAAGACCCAGTACTTC

v_gene: TRBV11-2
d_gene: .
abundance: .
len: 13
j_gene: TRBJ2-1
CDR3aa: CASSPMGRNEQFF
CDR3nt: TGTGCCAGCAGCCCCATGGGTAGAAATGAGCAGTTCTTC

v_gene: TRBV12-3/TRBV12-4
d_gene: .
abundance: many
len: 16
j_gene: TRBJ2-1
CDR3aa: CASTLGDVLGWNEQFF
CDR3nt: TGTGCCAGCACCCTAGGGGATGTTCTGGGTTGGAATGAGCAGTTCTTC

v_gene: TRBV6-1
d_gene: .
abundance: .
len: 10
j_gene: TRBJ1-6
CDR3aa: CATRQLTFVF
CDR3nt: TGTGCCACCCGACAGTTGACGTTCGTATTT

v_gene: TRBV6-1
d_gene: .
abundance: few
len: 15
j_gene: TRBJ2-3
CDR3aa: CASRGGTPRADTQYF
CDR3nt: TGTGCCAGCAGGGGTGGGACACCCCGGGCAGATACGCAGTATTTT

v_gene: TRBV7-9
d_gene: TRBD2
abundance: few
len: 17
j_gene: TRBJ2-1
CDR3aa: CASSRPQKGLAGYEQFF
CDR3nt: TGTGCCAGCAGTCGACCTCAAAAGGGACTAGCGGGCTATGAGCAGTTCTTC

v_gene: TRBV7-6
d_gene: .
abundance: .
len: 15
j_gene: TRBJ1-1
CDR3aa: CASSLEPSQGVEAFF
CDR3nt: TGTGCCAGCAGCTTAGAACCCTCCCAGGGTGTTGAAGCTTTCTTT

v_gene: TRBV7-2
d_gene: TRBD2
abundance: few
len: 14
j_gene: TRBJ2-4
CDR3aa: CASRPGGGKNIQYF
CDR3nt: TGTGCCAGCAGACCGGGGGGTGGGAAAAACATTCAGTACTTC

v_gene: TRBV10-3
d_gene: TRBD1
abundance: .
len: 14
j_gene: TRBJ2-1
CDR3aa: CAASQDRGLDEQFF
CDR3nt: TGTGCTGCCTCTCAGGACAGGGGGCTTGATGAGCAGTTCTTC

v_gene: TRBV15
d_gene: TRBD1
abundance: few
len: 18
j_gene: TRBJ2-3
CDR3aa: CATSRDVWDRGMADTQYF
CDR3nt: TGTGCCACCAGCAGAGACGTTTGGGACAGGGGAATGGCAGATACGCAGTATTTT

v_gene: TRBV12-3/TRBV12-4
d_gene: .
abundance: many
len: 18
j_gene: TRBJ1-2
CDR3aa: CASSLGPEARRSDYGYTF
CDR3nt: TGTGCCAGCAGTCTAGGCCCTGAGGCCCGTCGGTCTGACTATGGCTACACCTTC

v_gene: TRBV27
d_gene: .
abundance: few
len: 12
j_gene: TRBJ2-1
CDR3aa: CASRETGNEQFF
CDR3nt: TGTGCCAGCCGGGAGACGGGAAATGAGCAGTTCTTC

v_gene: TRBV10-1
d_gene: .
abundance: few
len: 12
j_gene: TRBJ1-2
CDR3aa: CASRGLNYGYTF
CDR3nt: TGCGCCAGCCGGGGTCTGAACTATGGCTACACCTTC

v_gene: TRBV7-8
d_gene: .
abundance: .
len: 15
j_gene: TRBJ1-1
CDR3aa: CASSTEQVLGTEAFF
CDR3nt: TGTGCCAGCAGCACCGAACAGGTGTTGGGCACTGAAGCTTTCTTT

v_gene: TRBV4-1
d_gene: .
abundance: .
len: 15
j_gene: TRBJ1-5
CDR3aa: CASSQTESSNQPQHF
CDR3nt: TGCGCCAGCAGCCAGACTGAGAGTTCTAATCAGCCCCAGCATTTT

v_gene: TRBV6-5
d_gene: .
abundance: few
len: 17
j_gene: TRBJ1-5
CDR3aa: CASSSRRTDIRTEPQHF
CDR3nt: TGTGCCAGCAGTTCACGACGCACAGATATCAGAACGGAGCCCCAGCATTTT

v_gene: TRBV7-2
d_gene: TRBD1
abundance: many
len: 14
j_gene: TRBJ1-1
CDR3aa: CASSADRGPPEAFF
CDR3nt: TGTGCCAGCAGCGCCGACAGGGGGCCCCCTGAAGCTTTCTTT

v_gene: TRBV27
d_gene: .
abundance: few
len: 15
j_gene: TRBJ2-1
CDR3aa: CASSFLASSYNEQFF
CDR3nt: TGTGCCAGCAGTTTCTTGGCATCATCCTACAATGAGCAGTTCTTC

v_gene: TRBV7-9
d_gene: .
abundance: .
len: 18
j_gene: TRBJ2-7
CDR3aa: CASSLGPPGPPTNYEQYF
CDR3nt: TGTGCCAGCAGCTTAGGCCCCCCCGGTCCTCCTACTAACTACGAGCAGTACTTC

v_gene: TRBV5-1
d_gene: TRBD2
abundance: few
len: 16
j_gene: TRBJ2-5
CDR3aa: CASSLTSGGFQETQYF
CDR3nt: TGCGCCAGCAGCCTGACTAGCGGGGGGTTTCAAGAGACCCAGTACTTC

v_gene: TRBV12-3/TRBV12-4
d_gene: TRBD1
abundance: .
len: 18
j_gene: TRBJ2-5
CDR3aa: CASSNWDRGELYQETQYF
CDR3nt: TGTGCTAGCAGTAACTGGGACAGGGGCGAACTGTACCAAGAGACCCAGTACTTC

v_gene: TRBV7-9
d_gene: .
abundance: .
len: 15
j_gene: TRBJ2-7
CDR3aa: CASSLGGLTRDEQYF
CDR3nt: TGTGCCAGCAGCTTAGGAGGACTTACAAGGGACGAGCAGTACTTC

v_gene: TRBV7-9
d_gene: TRBD2
abundance: .
len: 16
j_gene: TRBJ2-1
CDR3aa: CASSPREGYSYNEQFF
CDR3nt: TGTGCCAGCAGCCCCCGGGAGGGGTACTCCTACAATGAGCAGTTCTTC